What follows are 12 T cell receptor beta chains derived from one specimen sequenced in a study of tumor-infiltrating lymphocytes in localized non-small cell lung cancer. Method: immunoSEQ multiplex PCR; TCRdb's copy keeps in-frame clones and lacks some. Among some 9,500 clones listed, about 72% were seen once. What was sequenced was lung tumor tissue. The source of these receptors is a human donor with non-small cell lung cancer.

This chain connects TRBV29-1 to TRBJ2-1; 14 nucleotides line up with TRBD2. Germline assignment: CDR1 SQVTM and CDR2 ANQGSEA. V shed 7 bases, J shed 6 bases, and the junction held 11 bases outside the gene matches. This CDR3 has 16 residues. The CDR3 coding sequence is TGCAGCGGAGGACTAGCGGGGGGCAGGGGCACCAATGAGCAGTTCTTC. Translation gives CSGGLAGGRGTNEQFF.

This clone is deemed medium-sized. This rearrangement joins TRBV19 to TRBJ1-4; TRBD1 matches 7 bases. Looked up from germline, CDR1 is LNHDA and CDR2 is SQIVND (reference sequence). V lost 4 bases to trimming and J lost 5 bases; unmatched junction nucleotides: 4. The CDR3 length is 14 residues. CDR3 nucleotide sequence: TGTGCCAGTAGTACTCGGACAGGAAATGAAAAACTGTTTTTT. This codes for CASSTRTGNEKLFF.

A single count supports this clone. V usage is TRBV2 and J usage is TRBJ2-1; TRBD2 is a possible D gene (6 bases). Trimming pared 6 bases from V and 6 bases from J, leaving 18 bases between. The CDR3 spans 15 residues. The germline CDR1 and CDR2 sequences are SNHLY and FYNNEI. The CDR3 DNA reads TGTGCCAGCAGAGAGCCCCGCGGGGCCGGCAATGAGCAGTTCTTC. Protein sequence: CASREPRGAGNEQFF.

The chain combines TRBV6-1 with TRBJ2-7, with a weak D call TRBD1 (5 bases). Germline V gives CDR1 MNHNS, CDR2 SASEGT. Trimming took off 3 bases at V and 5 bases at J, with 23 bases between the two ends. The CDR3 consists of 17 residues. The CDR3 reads CASSEGQGQWVPDEQYF. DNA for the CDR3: TGTGCCAGCAGTGAGGGGCAGGGTCAATGGGTGCCTGACGAGCAGTACTTC.

The CDR3 spells CASSRRPGQLNTEAFF. The CDR3 DNA sequence: TGTGCCAGCAGTCGTCGCCCGGGACAGCTGAACACTGAAGCTTTCTTT. This chain links TRBV27 with TRBJ1-1; the match to TRBD1 covers 7 bases. The CDR3 runs 16 residues. After removal of 5 bases from V and 0 bases from J, the junction contained 9 bases not matched to a gene. Germline V gene sequence: CDR1 MNHEY, CDR2 SMNVEV (reference sequence).

Here the CDR3 DNA reads TGTGCCTGGAAACCGAGGGGGCCCTCCTACGAGCAGTACTTC. It yields the protein CAWKPRGPSYEQYF. The chain carries TRBV30 and TRBJ2-7; TRBD1 matches 7 bases. The CDR3 covers 14 residues. CDR1 is GTSNPN and CDR2 is SVGIG in the germline V gene (reference sequence). The junction had 6 bases not matched to a gene; V was cut back by 4 bases and J by 0 bases.

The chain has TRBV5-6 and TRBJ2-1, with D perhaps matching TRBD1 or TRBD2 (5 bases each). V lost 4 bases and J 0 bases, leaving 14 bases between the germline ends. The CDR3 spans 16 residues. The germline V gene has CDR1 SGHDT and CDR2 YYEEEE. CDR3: CASSRSGQGSYNEQFF. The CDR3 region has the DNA TGTGCCAGCAGCCGGTCGGGGCAGGGCTCCTACAATGAGCAGTTCTTC.

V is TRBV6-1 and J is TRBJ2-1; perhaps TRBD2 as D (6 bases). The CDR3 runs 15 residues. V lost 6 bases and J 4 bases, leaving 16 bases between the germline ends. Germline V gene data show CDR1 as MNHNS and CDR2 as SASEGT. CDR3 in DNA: TGTGCCAGCAGACCCGTAGGACTATTATACAATGAGCAGTTCTTC. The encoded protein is CASRPVGLLYNEQFF.

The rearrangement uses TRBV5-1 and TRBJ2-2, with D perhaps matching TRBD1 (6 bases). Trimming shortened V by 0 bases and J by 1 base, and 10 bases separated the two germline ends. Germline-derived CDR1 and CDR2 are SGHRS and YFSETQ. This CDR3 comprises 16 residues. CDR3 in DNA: TGCGCCAGCAGCTTGGACAGGGCTGGGAACACCGGGGAGCTGTTTTTT. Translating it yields CASSLDRAGNTGELFF.

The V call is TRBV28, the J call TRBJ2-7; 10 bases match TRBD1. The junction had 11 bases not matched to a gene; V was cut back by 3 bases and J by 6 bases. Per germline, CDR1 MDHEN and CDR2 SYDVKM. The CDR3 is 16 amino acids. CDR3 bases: TGTGCCAGCAGTTTCCCCCGGGACAGGGGAGGTGGCGAGCAGTACTTC. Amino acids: CASSFPRDRGGGEQYF.

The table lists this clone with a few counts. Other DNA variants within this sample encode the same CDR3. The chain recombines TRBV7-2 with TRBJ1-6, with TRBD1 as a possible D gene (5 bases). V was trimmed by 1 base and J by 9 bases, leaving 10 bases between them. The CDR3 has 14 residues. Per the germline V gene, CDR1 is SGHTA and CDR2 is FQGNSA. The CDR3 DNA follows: TGTGCCAGCAGCTTAGGGGCAGGGAGTTCACCCCTCCACTTT. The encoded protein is CASSLGAGSSPLHF.

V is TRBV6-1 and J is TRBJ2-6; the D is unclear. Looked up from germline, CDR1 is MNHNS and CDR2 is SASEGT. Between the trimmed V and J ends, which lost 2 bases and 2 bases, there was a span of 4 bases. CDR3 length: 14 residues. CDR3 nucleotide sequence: TGTGCCAGCAGTGAAATGGCTGGGGCCAACGTCCTGACTTTC. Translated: CASSEMAGANVLTF.